This T cell receptor beta chain was observed in a study of blood T cells in healthy people across ages. After removal of 3 bases from V and 7 bases from J, the junction contained 8 bases not matched to a gene. The V gene's germline CDR1 is DFQATT and CDR2 SNEGSKA (reference sequence). The CDR3 extends over 14 amino acids. This clonotype appeared a few times. The antigen is unknown. General study results and limits: Versus aged donors, long-lived donors had higher diversity and more naive CD4+ cells. A strong correlation was seen between TCR beta diversity and naive T cell percentage.

Primers used in a second PCR of roughly 7 to 12 cycles were a sample-barcoded 5' primer and a J-beta primer mix. Each cDNA molecule carried a tag from a template-switch adaptor that contained 12 random nucleotides. A single record per CDR3 protein comes from TCRdb applying MiXCR to the 5' RACE reads. The sample consists of 550,000 to 700,000 distinct CDR3 sequences, 27% of them appearing once. Sequenced input: blood. This clonotype was sampled from a woman aged 65 to 85 in good health. The chain joins TRBV20-1 to TRBJ2-3, with 9 bases lining up with TRBD2. DNA for the CDR3: TGCAGTGCTAGTGTTAGCGGGGGTACAAATACGCAGTATTTT. Translated: CSASVSGGTNTQYF.